Presented here are 18 T cell receptor beta chains from one specimen sequenced in a study of T cell responses to AZD1222 COVID-19 vaccine. Repertoires were generated with immunoSEQ multiplex PCR, while TCRdb's copy carries only in-frame clones and drops some. The sample has tens of thousands of clones, approximately 89% seen once. The sequencing used peripheral blood, collected on day 0 of AZD1222 vaccination. Every receptor here comes from an adult in good health.

The V call is TRBV5-6, the J call TRBJ1-1; D might be TRBD1 (6 bases). Trimming removed 3 bases at V and 1 base at J, with 10 bases between. The CDR3 loop spans 14 amino acids. Germline-derived CDR1 and CDR2 are SGHDT and YYEEEE. The CDR3 DNA follows: TGTGCCAGCAGCTCGAGGGGGACGAACACTGAAGCTTTCTTT. This translates into CASSSRGTNTEAFF.

The J gene is TRBJ1-6, the V gene TRBV19, with D perhaps matching TRBD1 (5 bases). This CDR3 has 18 amino acids. The V gene's germline CDR1 is LNHDA and CDR2 SQIVND (reference sequence). Trimming removed 7 bases at V and 0 bases at J, with 19 bases between. CDR3 DNA: TGTGCCAGTAATGGGGGGGGAGTCTCCAGCTCCTATAATTCACCCCTCCACTTT. Amino acids: CASNGGGVSSSYNSPLHF.

This clone showed up just once. V and J are TRBV19 and TRBJ1-4; the D gene is possibly TRBD1 (5 bases). The CDR3 totals 17 residues. Trimming removed 9 bases from V and 0 bases from J, with 20 bases in between. Per the germline V gene, CDR1 is LNHDA and CDR2 is SQIVND (reference sequence). The DNA for the CDR3 is TGTGCCAGCCTAGCTAAGACTAGGGGAACAACTAATGAAAAACTGTTTTTT. The encoded protein is CASLAKTRGTTNEKLFF. Looking up the rest from reference TRBV19 and TRBJ1-4 gives the full variable domain: DGGITQSPKYLFRKEGQNVTLSCEQNLNHDAMYWYRQDPGQGLRLIYYSQIVNDFQKGDIAEGYSVSREKKESFPLTVTSAQKNPTAFYLCASLAKTRGTTNEKLFFGSGTQLSVL.

This clone was seen only once. The rearrangement uses TRBV5-5 and TRBJ1-3; 8 bases agree with TRBD1. This CDR3 has 15 residues. Germline V gene lookup returns CDR1 SGHKS and CDR2 YYEKEE (reference sequence). The J segment lost 7 bases and the V segment lost 2 bases, leaving 8 bases of the junction unmatched. The CDR3 reads CASSFLLDRDNTIYF. In DNA, the CDR3 is TGTGCCAGCAGCTTTTTGTTGGACAGGGACAACACCATATATTTT.

The CDR3 DNA reads TGCAGCGTTAACGGGGTTTCAAGGTACAATGAGCAGTTCTTC. Translation gives CSVNGVSRYNEQFF. This chain links TRBV29-1 with TRBJ2-1; TRBD2 might be the D (5 bases). The CDR3 sequence is 14 residues long. CDR1 is SQVTM and CDR2 is ANQGSEA in the germline V gene. The V end was cut by 5 bases, the J end by 4 bases, with 15 bases between.

The chain uses TRBV30 and TRBJ1-1; D is ambiguous. CDR3 length: 14 amino acids. V was shortened by 3 bases and J by 1 base, with 12 bases between the two germline ends. Germline assignment: CDR1 GTSNPN and CDR2 SVGIG (reference sequence). CDR3 loop: CAWSGNPSNTEAFF. For the CDR3, the DNA is TGTGCCTGGAGCGGCAACCCGTCGAACACTGAAGCTTTCTTT.

V usage is TRBV7-9 and J usage is TRBJ1-4, with 10 positions matching TRBD1. V was clipped by 5 bases and J by 5 bases; unmatched bases: 2. Per the germline V gene, CDR1 is SEHNR and CDR2 is FQNEAQ (reference sequence). This CDR3 has 14 residues. The CDR3 is CASSPDRGNEKLFF. The CDR3 DNA reads as TGTGCCAGCAGCCCGGACAGGGGGAATGAAAAACTGTTTTTT.

The gene calls are TRBV4-3 and TRBJ1-2, with D tentatively TRBD1 (5 bases). This CDR3 is built from 13 residues. Germline CDR1 reads LGHNA; CDR2 reads YSLEER. V shed 0 bases and J shed 8 bases, with 10 bases lying between them. In DNA form, the CDR3 reads TGCGCCAGCAGCCAAGATGGGGGACGCGGCTACACCTTC. Amino acids: CASSQDGGRGYTF.

The chain recombines TRBV6-5 with TRBJ1-1, with D hard to call. CDR1 is MNHEY, CDR2 SVGAGI, per germline. The CDR3 has 15 amino acids. V lost 4 bases and J lost 1, with 13 bases in between. DNA for the CDR3: TGTGCCAGCAGTTTCCGTCAGGCTCCGAACACTGAAGCTTTCTTT. This codes for CASSFRQAPNTEAFF.

The rearrangement uses TRBV28 and TRBJ2-7, with 9 nucleotides matching TRBD1. V shed 6 bases and J 4 bases; nucleotides not matched to a gene: 10. The CDR3 has 15 amino acids. Germline lookup yields CDR1 MDHEN and CDR2 SYDVKM. This chain's CDR3 is CASSPGTGSPYEQYF. CDR3 DNA: TGTGCCAGCAGCCCCGGGACAGGGAGCCCTTACGAGCAGTACTTC.

The rearrangement joins TRBV5-1 to TRBJ1-2; D not resolved. Between the trimmed V and J ends, which lost 0 bases and 8 bases, there was a span of 20 bases. Germline V gene lookup returns CDR1 SGHRS and CDR2 YFSETQ. This CDR3 has 16 amino acids. CDR3 DNA sequence: TGCGCCAGCAGCTTGGGAGATAGCCCAACTAAGCGCGGCTACACCTTC. Its translation: CASSLGDSPTKRGYTF.

This clone was picked up one time. Different DNA sequences within this sample yield the same CDR3. The chain is built from TRBV19 and TRBJ2-1, with TRBD2 matching over 7 bases. This CDR3 has 15 residues. Germline lookup yields CDR1 LNHDA and CDR2 SQIVND (reference sequence). Trimming at V came to 2 bases and at J to 3 bases, leaving 4 bases not matched to a gene. This CDR3 reads CASSIRTSGYNEQFF. CDR3 DNA: TGTGCCAGTAGTATAAGGACTAGTGGCTACAATGAGCAGTTCTTC.

The table lists this clone with a few counts. The chain employs TRBV5-1 and TRBJ1-2; D not resolved. CDR1 SGHRS and CDR2 YFSETQ come from the germline V gene. The CDR3 contains 15 residues. Trimming pared 4 bases from V and 1 base from J, leaving 14 bases between. The CDR3 nucleotides are TGCGCCAGCAGCCTCGGCCGAAGATTTAACTATGGCTACACCTTC. This encodes CASSLGRRFNYGYTF.

The chain couples TRBV18 to TRBJ2-5; D unclear. This CDR3 has 12 residues. Germline-derived CDR1 and CDR2 are KGHSH and LQKENI. V lost 3 bases to trimming and J lost 4 bases, with 6 bases between them. The CDR3 bases are TGTGCCAGCTCACCGTCACGAGAGACCCAGTACTTC. This sequence encodes CASSPSRETQYF.

The chain couples TRBV5-6 to TRBJ1-3, with 7 bases matching TRBD1. Germline V gene sequence: CDR1 SGHDT, CDR2 YYEEEE. The trim removed 4 bases at V and 9 bases at J, leaving 10 bases unmatched. The CDR3 contains 14 residues. This CDR3 is CASSQAGQPATIYF. The DNA of the CDR3 is TGTGCCAGCAGCCAGGCGGGACAGCCGGCCACCATATATTTT.

The chain couples TRBV12-5 to TRBJ2-3; D possibly uses TRBD1 or TRBD2 (5 bases each). Germline loops: CDR1 LGHNT, CDR2 FRNRAP. The V gene lost 2 bases and the J gene lost 2 bases, with 14 bases spanning the gap. There are 16 residues in the CDR3. CDR3 residues: CASGLPRGAVTDTQYF. In DNA, the CDR3 is TGTGCTAGTGGTTTGCCAAGAGGGGCAGTCACAGATACGCAGTATTTT.

This chain uses TRBV6-5 with TRBJ1-1; 7 bases line up with TRBD1. V lost 6 bases and J lost 4; bases outside the gene matches: 8. Per the germline V gene, CDR1 is MNHEY and CDR2 is SVGAGI. This CDR3 has 14 amino acids. CDR3 DNA sequence: TGTGCCAGCAGGCCACAGGGGTCGGGCACTGAAGCTTTCTTT. Amino acids: CASRPQGSGTEAFF.

The gene calls are TRBV6-5 and TRBJ2-5; D is perhaps TRBD1 or TRBD2 (5 bases each). In germline, CDR1 is MNHEY, CDR2 SVGAGI. Trimming stripped 9 bases from V and 3 bases from J, with 14 bases between. The CDR3 spans 13 residues. As DNA, the CDR3 is TGTGCCAGACGACCGGGACGAAAAGAGACCCAGTACTTC. This sequence encodes CARRPGRKETQYF.